This T cell receptor (beta chain) appears in the sequencing data of a study of regulatory T cells in long-lasting Graves disease. Regarding the study as a whole: Repertoires from persistent disease leaned toward TRBV28, TRBJ1-2 and TRBJ2-5.

This clonotype appeared many times. Antigen: not known. Looked up from germline, CDR1 is LNHDA and CDR2 is SQIVND (reference sequence). The CDR3 is 15 residues long. V trimming: 4 bases; J trimming: 4 bases; junction bases outside the gene matches: 6. Indicated time point: newly diagnosed GD, antithyroid drugs for less than 3 months. The TCR library was made from RNA extracted from PBMCs. Library construction for TCR beta used iRepertoire HTBI primers and Arm-PCR of CDR3 regions. One entry per CDR3 protein results from TCRdb running MiXCR on the multiplex PCR reads. The sample has about 210,000 distinct CDR3 sequences, roughly 18% seen once. These data are also associated with another study on T cells in Graves' hyperthyroidism and ophthalmopathy.

This rearrangement joins TRBV19 to TRBJ2-3; 9 positions match TRBD1. The sample here was peripheral blood mononuclear cells (PBMCs), taken at new diagnosis, from a patient treated with antithyroid drugs. The receptor's source is a woman in her 30s with Graves disease. Here the CDR3 reads CASSSGTGNPDTQYF. The CDR3 DNA sequence: TGTGCCAGTAGTAGTGGGACAGGGAATCCAGATACGCAGTATTTT.